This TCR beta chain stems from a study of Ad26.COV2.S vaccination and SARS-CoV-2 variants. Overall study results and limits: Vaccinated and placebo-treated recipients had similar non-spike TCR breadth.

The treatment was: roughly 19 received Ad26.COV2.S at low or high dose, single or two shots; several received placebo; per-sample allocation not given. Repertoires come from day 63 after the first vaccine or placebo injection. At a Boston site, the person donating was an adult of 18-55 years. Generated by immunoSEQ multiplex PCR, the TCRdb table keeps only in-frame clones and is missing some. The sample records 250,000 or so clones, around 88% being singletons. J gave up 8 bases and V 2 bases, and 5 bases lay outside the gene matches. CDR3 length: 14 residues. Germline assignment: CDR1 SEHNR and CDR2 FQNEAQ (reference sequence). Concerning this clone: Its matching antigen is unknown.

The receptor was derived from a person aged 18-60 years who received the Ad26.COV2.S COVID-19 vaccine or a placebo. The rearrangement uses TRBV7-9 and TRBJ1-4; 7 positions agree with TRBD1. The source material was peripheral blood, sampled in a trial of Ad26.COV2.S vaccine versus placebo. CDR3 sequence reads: CASSLRQGGEKLFF. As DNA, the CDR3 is TGTGCCAGCAGCTTAAGACAGGGAGGCGAAAAACTGTTTTTT.